The 23 T cell receptor beta chains below were found in one sample sequenced in a study of regulatory T cells in long-lasting Graves disease. Time point denoted: newly diagnosed GD, antithyroid drugs for less than 3 months. RNA from PBMCs was the source of the TCR library. Arm-PCR with iRepertoire HTBI primers amplified the CDR3 regions for these TCR beta libraries. TCRdb re-called the multiplex PCR reads through MiXCR, storing one row per CDR3 protein. The sample consists of 500,000 or so distinct CDR3 sequences, roughly 16% of them appearing once. Separately, the same data were catalogued under a study of T cells in Graves' hyperthyroidism and ophthalmopathy.

Sequences were derived from peripheral blood mononuclear cells (PBMCs), sampled at new diagnosis, from a patient treated with antithyroid drugs. The receptors were gathered from a man in his forties with Graves disease.

A few counts support this clonotype. The chain joins TRBV30 to TRBJ2-7, with 8 bases fitting TRBD1. From germline, CDR1 is GTSNPN and CDR2 SVGIG (reference sequence). The CDR3 totals 14 residues. Trimming cost V 2 bases and J 6 bases; bases outside gene matches: 9. In DNA, the CDR3 is TGTGCCTGGAGTACCGGACAGGGTTACGTCGAGCAGTACTTC. Its protein is CAWSTGQGYVEQYF.

This clonotype was picked up many times. The chain employs TRBV29-1 and TRBJ2-4, with D tentatively TRBD1 (5 bases). The length of the CDR3 is 17 residues. Germline loops: CDR1 SQVTM, CDR2 ANQGSEA. Trimming cost V 4 bases and J 0 bases, with 19 bases left between them. Here the CDR3 reads CSVVVDRSLPAKNIQYF. The CDR3 region has the DNA TGCAGCGTTGTCGTCGACAGATCATTACCAGCCAAAAACATTCAGTACTTC.

The chain has TRBV10-1 and TRBJ1-1, with D possibly matching TRBD1 (6 bases). The CDR3 is 15 residues long. The germline gives CDR1 WNHNN, CDR2 SYGVQD (reference sequence). The V end was cut by 2 bases, the J end by 4 bases, with 14 bases between. The CDR3 spells CASSEAKGGVTEAFF. The DNA for the CDR3 is TGCGCCAGCAGTGAGGCTAAGGGGGGAGTCACTGAAGCTTTCTTT.

This chain connects TRBV9 to TRBJ2-3, with D hard to call. The V and J ends lost 4 bases and 1 base respectively, with 13 bases between them. Germline values: CDR1 SGDLS, CDR2 YYNGEE. The CDR3 is made up of 15 amino acids. The CDR3 DNA reads as TGTGCCAGCAGCCCTAACCTAAGGGGCACAGATACGCAGTATTTT. Translation gives CASSPNLRGTDTQYF. The entire variable domain, with the rest obtained from reference TRBV9 and TRBJ2-3, is as follows: DSGVTQTPKHLITATGQRVTLRCSPRSGDLSVYWYQQSLDQGLQFLIQYYNGEERAKGNILERFSAQQFPDLHSELNLSSLELGDSALYFCASSPNLRGTDTQYFGPGTRLTVL.

In this sample, this clonotype turned up many times. This chain uses TRBV28 with TRBJ1-2; no reliable D call. CDR1 and CDR2 from the germline V gene are MDHEN and SYDVKM. The CDR3 sequence is 14 residues long. Trimming removed 1 base at V and 6 bases at J, with 12 bases between. The DNA for the CDR3 is TGTGCCAGCAGTTTATTCCGCGGAATGGATGGCTACACCTTC. The encoded protein is CASSLFRGMDGYTF.

Ten or more counts support this clonotype. The chain combines TRBV27 with TRBJ1-1; 8 bases fit TRBD1. V lost 5 bases and J lost 3; bases outside the gene matches: 5. The germline gives CDR1 MNHEY, CDR2 SMNVEV (reference sequence). The CDR3 sequence is 14 residues long. The CDR3 DNA is TGTGCCAGCAGTGCGAACAGGGGGGACACTGAAGCTTTCTTT. This gives the protein CASSANRGDTEAFF.

Notes on this clonotype: Possible read error: a much larger clone is one base away. The DNA is omitted, as the CDR3 cannot be located on it reliably, and the CDR3 follows TCRdb's listing. V usage is TRBV28 and J usage is TRBJ1-1. Both ends counted, the CDR3 spans 15 residues. Germline loops: CDR1 MDHEN, CDR2 SYDVKM. The CDR3 sequence: CASSSSVSMNTEAFF.

This clonotype showed up many times. The chain links TRBV7-8 to TRBJ2-1, with D possibly matching TRBD1 (6 bases). CDR3 length: 14 residues. Trimming took off 5 bases at V and 3 bases at J, with 11 bases between the two ends. Germline assignment: CDR1 SGHVS and CDR2 FQNEAQ. The CDR3 region is CASSLTDSYNEQFF. DNA of the CDR3: TGTGCCAGCAGCCTGACGGACAGCTACAATGAGCAGTTCTTC.

This clonotype was seen a handful of times. The CDR3 sequence is CASFPFGEAANTGELFF. CDR3 sequence (DNA): TGTGCCAGCTTTCCGTTTGGGGAAGCCGCGAACACCGGGGAGCTGTTTTTT. J is TRBJ2-2 and V is TRBV6-1; D not certain. This CDR3 has 17 amino acids. V was pared by 8 bases and J by 0 bases, with 19 bases between. CDR1 and CDR2 from the germline V gene are MNHNS and SASEGT.

On this clonotype itself: This may stem from a read error, because a much larger clone lies one nucleotide away. The CDR3 ends on some other residue instead of the conserved phenylalanine or tryptophan, so this is likely a read error. The genes are TRBV5-1 and TRBJ2-7; 9 bases align to TRBD1. This CDR3 is built from 14 residues. The germline gives CDR1 SGHRS, CDR2 YFSETQ. Trimming at V came to 2 bases and at J to 4 bases, leaving 4 bases not matched to a gene. The CDR3 DNA sequence: TGCGCCAGCAGCTTTAACAGGGGGCTATACGAGCAGTACTCC. Translating gives CASSFNRGLYEQYS.

At least ten counts were recorded for this clonotype. V usage is TRBV28 and J usage is TRBJ2-3, with TRBD2 as a possible D gene (5 bases). CDR1 and CDR2 from the germline V gene are MDHEN and SYDVKM. This CDR3 spans 13 amino acids. Trimming left V 7 bases short and J 5 bases short, with 13 bases between. CDR3 sequence reads: CASNKERGDTQYF. For the CDR3, the DNA is TGTGCCAGCAATAAGGAACGGGGAGATACGCAGTATTTT.

This clonotype was found many times. The chain couples TRBV7-9 to TRBJ2-1, with 12 bases aligning to TRBD2. Trimming removed 3 bases from V and 8 bases from J; junction bases left unmatched: 5. The CDR3 runs to 15 residues. The germline CDR1 and CDR2 sequences are SEHNR and FQNEAQ (reference sequence). The CDR3 is CASSFGLAGGYEQFF. The CDR3 DNA is TGTGCCAGCAGCTTTGGTCTAGCGGGAGGGTATGAGCAGTTCTTC.

This clonotype appeared many times. The chain's CDR3 is CASRTAITRGAYNEQFF. In DNA, the CDR3 is TGTGCCAGCAGAACGGCGATCACAAGGGGAGCGTACAATGAGCAGTTCTTC. The genes are TRBV28 and TRBJ2-1; D possibly uses TRBD1 or TRBD2 (5 bases each). Deletions cut 6 bases from V and 4 bases from J, with 22 bases between. The CDR3 spans 17 residues. The germline V gene has CDR1 MDHEN and CDR2 SYDVKM.

This clonotype was detected many times. This chain uses TRBV6-4 with TRBJ1-1; 7 positions match TRBD1. This CDR3 region has 16 residues. The V gene's germline CDR1 is MRHNA and CDR2 SNTAGT. J was trimmed by 5 bases and V by 6 bases; bases with no gene match: 15. The DNA of the CDR3 is TGTGCCAGCAGCAACCAACCCCAGGGGGAAAGAACTGAAGCTTTCTTT. It is translated as CASSNQPQGERTEAFF.

The chain carries TRBV29-1 and TRBJ2-1, with 10 nucleotides matching TRBD2. Germline V gives CDR1 SQVTM, CDR2 ANQGSEA. With V trimmed by 3 bases and J by 6 bases, 5 bases remained unmatched. CDR3 length: 14 residues. CDR3 coding DNA: TGCAGCGTTGATGAAGCGGGAGGGTTCAATGAGCAGTTCTTC. It translates to CSVDEAGGFNEQFF.

This chain links TRBV15 with TRBJ2-5, with 7 positions matching TRBD1. Germline V gene lookup returns CDR1 LNHNV and CDR2 YYDKDF (reference sequence). J gave up 4 bases and V 0 bases, and 5 bases lay outside the gene matches. This CDR3 is built from 15 residues. The CDR3 DNA follows: TGTGCCACCAGCAGAGATAAGGGGGCTGGAGAGACCCAGTACTTC. Protein sequence: CATSRDKGAGETQYF.

The CDR3: CASSIVVVANTGELFF. The CDR3 region has the DNA TGTGCCAGTAGTATAGTGGTCGTCGCGAACACCGGGGAGCTGTTTTTT. The gene calls are TRBV19 and TRBJ2-2; D is uncertain. This CDR3 spans 16 amino acids. Trimming cost V 1 base and J 0 bases, with 9 bases left between them. Germline CDR1 LNHDA, CDR2 SQIVND (reference sequence).

This clonotype was observed at least ten times. The rearrangement joins TRBV6-1 to TRBJ1-2; 7 bases are shared with TRBD1. The J segment lost 7 bases and the V segment lost 7 bases, leaving 15 bases of the junction unmatched. The CDR3 is made up of 15 amino acids. Germline CDR1 MNHNS, CDR2 SASEGT. This chain's CDR3 is CASIPLKTGLAGYTF. The CDR3 bases are TGTGCCAGCATCCCCTTGAAGACAGGGCTGGCTGGCTACACCTTC.

The chain links TRBV15 to TRBJ2-7; 7 nucleotides line up with TRBD1. The CDR3 runs to 16 residues. Germline CDR1 is LNHNV and CDR2 is YYDKDF (reference sequence). V lost 2 bases to trimming and J lost 0 bases; unmatched junction nucleotides: 7. CDR3 sequence: CATSRRGQDNSYEQYF. The CDR3, as DNA: TGTGCCACCAGCAGACGTGGACAGGACAACTCCTACGAGCAGTACTTC. Together with reference TRBV15 and TRBJ2-7, the CDR3 gives the full variable domain: DAMVIQNPRYQVTQFGKPVTLSCSQTLNHNVMYWYQQKSSQAPKLLFHYYDKDFNNEADTPDNFQSRRPNTSFCFLDIRSPGLGDTAMYLCATSRRGQDNSYEQYFGPGTRLTVT.

The chain combines TRBV4-1 with TRBJ2-6; 7 bases are shared with TRBD1. This CDR3 comprises 15 residues. V shed 4 bases, J shed 2 bases, and the junction held 2 bases outside the gene matches. Looked up from germline, CDR1 is MGHRA and CDR2 is YSYEKL. CDR3 region: CASSRGQAGANVLTF. CDR3 bases: TGCGCCAGCAGCCGAGGACAGGCTGGGGCCAACGTCCTGACTTTC.

This clonotype was counted at least ten times. This chain links TRBV11-2 with TRBJ2-3; D is ambiguous. Germline V lookup: CDR1 SGHAT, CDR2 FQNNGV. V dropped 5 bases and J dropped 6 bases, with 15 bases sitting between them. The CDR3 totals 14 residues. The CDR3 DNA is TGTGCCAGCAGCCCACCCGTAAAGGCGGATACGCAGTATTTT. Translation gives CASSPPVKADTQYF.

This clonotype showed up just a few times. V is TRBV12-3 or TRBV12-4 and J is TRBJ2-1; D unclear. V lost 6 bases and J lost 0, with 12 bases in between. The CDR3 length is 15 residues. The CDR3 nucleotides are TGTGCCAGCAGCGGCCGGCAGAGCTCCTACAATGAGCAGTTCTTC. Translating it yields CASSGRQSSYNEQFF.

The sample holds a few counts of this clonotype. The J gene is TRBJ2-1, the V gene TRBV27; D gene ambiguous. Germline values: CDR1 MNHEY, CDR2 SMNVEV (reference sequence). The ends were cut back, 5 bases at V and 8 bases at J, with 16 bases in the middle. CDR3 length: 14 residues. The CDR3 DNA follows: TGTGCCAGCAGTAGGACCGGATACGACGATGAGCAGTTCTTC. Protein: CASSRTGYDDEQFF.